These 23 T cell receptor beta chains originate from one sample sequenced in a study of graft-versus-host responses after intestinal transplantation. Antigens for these TCRs are unknown. Assay: immunoSEQ multiplex PCR; the TCRdb copy retains only in-frame clones and omits some. This sample carries some 120,000 clones, 93% of them seen once, and the ten largest clones take around 1.2%. The specimen comprised unstimulated CD8+ T cells sorted from spleen or lymph node cells, sampled before transplant. These receptors were taken from a human donor who was the organ donor for an intestinal transplant.

In regard to this clone: This specimen includes other DNA sequences encoding the same CDR3. The CDR3 sequence is CASSIGTSYEQYF. The CDR3 nucleotides read TGTGCCAGTAGTATAGGGACGTCCTACGAGCAGTACTTC. J is TRBJ2-7 and V is TRBV19; no firm D call. CDR3 length: 13 residues. Germline V CDR1 and CDR2: LNHDA, SQIVND (reference sequence). Trimming took off 1 base at V and 1 base at J, with 5 bases between the two ends.

This clone was recorded once. V is TRBV5-1 and J is TRBJ2-1; a possible D gene is TRBD2 (6 bases). The CDR3 covers 16 residues. The V end was cut by 1 base, the J end by 2 bases, with 13 bases between. Germline V gene sequence: CDR1 SGHRS, CDR2 YFSETQ. In nucleotides, the CDR3 is TGCGCCAGCAGCTTGTTGGCTAGCGTAGCCTACAATGAGCAGTTCTTC. This codes for CASSLLASVAYNEQFF.

CDR3 in amino acids: CASSYYGYEQFF. The CDR3 DNA is TGTGCCAGCAGTTATTATGGATACGAGCAGTTCTTC. V and J are TRBV6-5 and TRBJ2-1; D is unclear. V was pared by 3 bases and J by 10 bases, with 10 bases between. The CDR3 has 12 residues. CDR1 is MNHEY and CDR2 is SVGAGI in the germline V gene.

The chain links TRBV30 to TRBJ2-3, with TRBD2 matching 9 bases. With 0 bases clipped from V and 2 bases from J, the junction kept 6 bases outside the gene matches. The CDR3 covers 16 residues. Germline CDR1 and CDR2: GTSNPN and SVGIG (reference sequence). The CDR3 DNA sequence: TGTGCCTGGAGTGTACTTCTAGCGGGGAACACAGATACGCAGTATTTT. Translating it yields CAWSVLLAGNTDTQYF.

The genes are TRBV5-4 and TRBJ2-7; D is undetermined. The germline V and J ends were trimmed by 4 bases and 0 bases, with 8 bases remaining between them. Germline V gene sequence: CDR1 SGHNT, CDR2 YYREEE (reference sequence). The CDR3 contains 13 residues. CDR3 in DNA: TGTGCCAGCAGCCCGCCCGTCTCCTACGAGCAGTACTTC. This gives the protein CASSPPVSYEQYF.

This chain connects TRBV9 to TRBJ2-3, with TRBD2 identical over 14 bases. Per the germline V gene, CDR1 is SGDLS and CDR2 is YYNGEE. The CDR3 loop spans 15 amino acids. The junction had 3 bases not matched to a gene; V was cut back by 4 bases and J by 5 bases. CDR3 region: CASSPGTSGRDTQYF. DNA of the CDR3: TGTGCCAGCAGCCCCGGGACTAGCGGGAGAGATACGCAGTATTTT.

CDR3 loop: CASSTVAQTPTDTQYF. CDR3 bases: TGTGCCAGCTCAACGGTTGCACAGACACCCACAGATACGCAGTATTTT. V usage is TRBV5-6 and J usage is TRBJ2-3; D is unresolved. Trimming removed 7 bases from V and 2 bases from J, with 20 bases in between. CDR3 length: 16 residues. Germline-derived CDR1 and CDR2 are SGHDT and YYEEEE.

The chain is built from TRBV9 and TRBJ2-1, with TRBD2 matching 14 bases. The V segment lost 3 bases and the J segment 6 bases; nucleotides outside the gene matches: 8. This CDR3 is built from 17 residues. Germline V gives CDR1 SGDLS, CDR2 YYNGEE. This chain's CDR3 is CASSEWTGTSGSNEQFF. The DNA for the CDR3 is TGTGCCAGCAGCGAGTGGACCGGGACTAGCGGGAGCAATGAGCAGTTCTTC. Supplemented by reference TRBV9 and TRBJ2-1, the full variable domain reads DSGVTQTPKHLITATGQRVTLRCSPRSGDLSVYWYQQSLDQGLQFLIQYYNGEERAKGNILERFSAQQFPDLHSELNLSSLELGDSALYFCASSEWTGTSGSNEQFFGPGTRLTVL.

CDR3 loop: CASSARGLNEQFF. CDR3 bases: TGTGCCAGCAGCGCCCGGGGGCTCAATGAGCAGTTCTTC. The chain uses TRBV14 and TRBJ2-1; D may match TRBD1 or TRBD2 (6 bases each). V was clipped by 5 bases and J by 6 bases, with 11 bases between them. This CDR3 comprises 13 residues. The germline gives CDR1 SGHDN, CDR2 FVKESK.

The genes are TRBV5-1 and TRBJ1-1, with no clear D. Germline lookup yields CDR1 SGHRS and CDR2 YFSETQ. Trimming shortened V by 1 base and J by 0 bases, and 4 bases separated the two germline ends. CDR3 length: 13 residues. The chain's CDR3 is CASSLRMNTEAFF. The CDR3 DNA sequence: TGCGCCAGCAGCTTGAGGATGAACACTGAAGCTTTCTTT.

For the CDR3, the DNA is TGTGCCAGCAGCTTAGGTGTGGCTAGCGGGGGACCTTACGATGAGCAGTTCTTC. Its translation is CASSLGVASGGPYDEQFF. The chain couples TRBV7-6 to TRBJ2-1; 10 bases align to TRBD2. Germline V lookup: CDR1 SGHVS, CDR2 FNYEAQ. Trimming cost V 1 base and J 8 bases; bases outside gene matches: 14. The CDR3 sequence is 18 residues long.

The chain employs TRBV4-2 and TRBJ2-6, with 7 nucleotides matching TRBD2. The CDR3 sequence is 18 residues long. Germline CDR1 LGHNA, CDR2 YNFKEQ. With 1 base clipped from V and 0 bases from J, the junction kept 6 bases outside the gene matches. In DNA, the CDR3 is TGTGCCAGCAGCCAAGGGGAGGGAGAATACTCTGGGGCCAACGTCCTGACTTTC. It is translated as CASSQGEGEYSGANVLTF.

The chain uses TRBV27 and TRBJ2-1; weak D call: TRBD2 (5 bases). V gave up 2 bases and J gave up 0 bases, with 5 bases separating them. CDR1 is MNHEY and CDR2 is SMNVEV in the germline V gene (reference sequence). The length of the CDR3 is 14 residues. In nucleotides, the CDR3 is TGTGCCAGCAGTTTAAGCGGCTCCTACAATGAGCAGTTCTTC. Protein sequence: CASSLSGSYNEQFF.

The chain links TRBV5-1 to TRBJ2-3; D is undetermined. The CDR3 loop spans 14 amino acids. V lost 0 bases to trimming and J lost 12 bases, with 17 bases between them. Germline V lookup: CDR1 SGHRS, CDR2 YFSETQ. CDR3 sequence: CASSLDPAFAFQYF. For the CDR3, the DNA is TGCGCCAGCAGCTTGGATCCGGCTTTCGCTTTTCAGTATTTT.

The chain has TRBV4-3 and TRBJ2-7, with 9 bases lining up with TRBD1. This CDR3 has 15 amino acids. The V gene's germline CDR1 is LGHNA and CDR2 YSLEER. With V trimmed by 0 bases and J by 4 bases, 4 bases remained unmatched. This CDR3 is CASSQETGQGYEQYF. The CDR3 DNA is TGCGCCAGCAGCCAAGAAACGGGACAGGGATACGAGCAGTACTTC.

The count of this clone is one. The V gene is TRBV9, the J gene TRBJ2-5; TRBD1 is a possible D gene (5 bases). Germline CDR1 reads SGDLS; CDR2 reads YYNGEE. Trimming removed 0 bases at V and 5 bases at J, with 11 bases between. This CDR3 comprises 14 residues. CDR3 nucleotide sequence: TGTGCCAGCAGCGTAGGGGGCCTCGGGGAGACCCAGTACTTC. Amino acid sequence: CASSVGGLGETQYF. Together with reference TRBV9 and TRBJ2-5, the CDR3 gives the full variable domain: DSGVTQTPKHLITATGQRVTLRCSPRSGDLSVYWYQQSLDQGLQFLIQYYNGEERAKGNILERFSAQQFPDLHSELNLSSLELGDSALYFCASSVGGLGETQYFGPGTRLLVL.

The chain uses TRBV4-1 and TRBJ2-7, with D perhaps being TRBD1 or TRBD2 (5 bases each). Looked up from germline, CDR1 is MGHRA and CDR2 is YSYEKL. V lost 1 base to trimming and J lost 6 bases, with 16 bases between them. This CDR3 is built from 15 residues. The CDR3 is CASSQGTGFGGEQYF. The CDR3 DNA follows: TGCGCCAGCAGCCAAGGTACGGGGTTTGGGGGCGAGCAGTACTTC.

The gene calls are TRBV5-1 and TRBJ2-5; 8 nucleotides align to TRBD1. CDR3 size: 13 residues. Germline CDR1 SGHRS, CDR2 YFSETQ. The junction had 3 bases not matched to a gene; V was cut back by 7 bases and J by 1 base. The CDR3 spells CASQDRGQETQYF. CDR3 nucleotide sequence: TGCGCCAGCCAAGACAGGGGCCAAGAGACCCAGTACTTC.

Notes on this clone: Other DNA sequences within the sample encode an identical CDR3. V usage is TRBV4-3 and J usage is TRBJ2-2; D may correspond to TRBD1 or TRBD2 (6 bases each). The ends were cut back, 0 bases at V and 2 bases at J, with 22 bases in the middle. Germline lookup yields CDR1 LGHNA and CDR2 YSLEER. This CDR3 region has 20 residues. The CDR3 bases are TGCGCCAGCAGCCAAGATCGGGGGCGCCCCGGCGGGTTAAACACCGGGGAGCTGTTTTTT. The encoded protein is CASSQDRGRPGGLNTGELFF.

DNA for the CDR3: TGCGCCAGCAGCTTGGCTCCCGCAGTGACCTACGAGCAGTACTTC. This translates into CASSLAPAVTYEQYF. V and J are TRBV5-1 and TRBJ2-7; unclear D gene. Looked up from germline, CDR1 is SGHRS and CDR2 is YFSETQ. The CDR3 has 15 amino acids. The ends were cut back, 0 bases at V and 2 bases at J, with 12 bases in the middle. Variable domain in full (rest from reference TRBV5-1 and TRBJ2-7): KAGVTQTPRYLIKTRGQQVTLSCSPISGHRSVSWYQQTPGQGLQFLFEYFSETQRNKGNFPGRFSGRQFSNSRSEMNVSTLELGDSALYLCASSLAPAVTYEQYFGPGTRLTVT.

The rearrangement uses TRBV4-3 and TRBJ1-2, with 8 bases fitting TRBD1. With V trimmed by 0 bases and J by 4 bases, 7 bases remained unmatched. CDR1 and CDR2 from the germline V gene are LGHNA and YSLEER. The CDR3 sequence is 16 residues long. DNA for the CDR3: TGCGCCAGCAGCCAAGAAAGGACAGGGCTGAGCTATGGCTACACCTTC. As protein: CASSQERTGLSYGYTF.

This clone was seen only a few times. J is TRBJ2-7 and V is TRBV2, with D possibly being TRBD1 (6 bases). This CDR3 has 14 residues. Trimming took off 3 bases at V and 1 base at J, with 10 bases between the two ends. Germline CDR1 SNHLY, CDR2 FYNNEI. DNA for the CDR3: TGTGCCAGCAGTGACCCGGACAGATCCTACGAGCAGTACTTC. Amino acids: CASSDPDRSYEQYF.

The chain has TRBV6-6 and TRBJ1-4; D is undetermined. V was pared by 0 bases and J by 6 bases, with 5 bases between. Germline CDR1 and CDR2: MNHNY and SVGAGI (reference sequence). The CDR3 totals 13 residues. The CDR3 sequence is CASSYSGDEKLFF. DNA of the CDR3: TGTGCCAGCAGTTACTCCGGTGATGAAAAACTGTTTTTT.